One and the same sample provided the 6 T cell receptor beta chains below, sequenced in a study of blood T cell repertoires in COVID-19. Profiled with immunoSEQ multiplex PCR; TCRdb holds only in-frame clones, not every one. The data show 70,000 to 85,000 clones, 65% to 85% seen once. The sequencing input was peripheral blood. The receptors originated from a man at least 80 years old with active or convalescent COVID-19.

The chain carries TRBV5-6 and TRBJ1-3, with D tentatively TRBD1 (6 bases). This CDR3 is built from 16 residues. Germline V gives CDR1 SGHDT, CDR2 YYEEEE. Between the trimmed V and J ends, which lost 2 bases and 4 bases, there was a span of 16 bases. The chain's CDR3 is CASSLSPRGGGNTIYF. The CDR3 nucleotides are TGTGCCAGCAGCTTATCCCCCAGGGGTGGAGGAAACACCATATATTTT.

This clone was counted only a few times. Written as DNA, the CDR3 is TGTGCCAGTAGGGAGACTAGCGCCGCCTCCTACGAGCAGTACTTC. It translates to CASRETSAASYEQYF. This chain connects TRBV19 to TRBJ2-7; 8 positions match TRBD2. This CDR3 spans 15 amino acids. Germline V lookup: CDR1 LNHDA, CDR2 SQIVND (reference sequence). V lost 6 bases and J lost 0; bases outside the gene matches: 7.

The genes are TRBV7-9 and TRBJ1-2; D gene ambiguous. Germline V lookup: CDR1 SEHNR, CDR2 FQNEAQ (reference sequence). The V end was cut by 5 bases, the J end by 3 bases, with 7 bases between. This CDR3 spans 12 amino acids. The DNA for the CDR3 is TGTGCCAGCAGCCCCCTCGACTATGGCTACACCTTC. Its protein product is CASSPLDYGYTF.

This chain uses TRBV6-2 or TRBV6-3 with TRBJ1-5; 7 bases are a match to TRBD1. Germline V gene lookup returns CDR1 MNHEY and CDR2 SVGEGT. The CDR3 contains 18 residues. Trimming removed 6 bases from V and 1 base from J; junction bases left unmatched: 15. CDR3 DNA sequence: TGTGCCAGCAGCTTCACCTCAGACAGGGACATAAGCAATCAGCCCCAGCATTTT. This translates into CASSFTSDRDISNQPQHF.

This clone was counted between two and nine times. The chain employs TRBV25-1 and TRBJ2-1; the D is unclear. Germline V CDR1 and CDR2: MGHDK, SYGVNS. The V end lost 8 bases, the J end lost 8 bases, and 13 bases lay between the germline ends. This CDR3 region has 12 residues. The CDR3 sequence is CASAAPYDEQFF. The DNA of the CDR3 is TGTGCCAGCGCGGCCCCTTACGATGAGCAGTTCTTC.

This chain connects TRBV4-3 to TRBJ2-2; TRBD2 matches 12 bases. The length of the CDR3 is 15 residues. Trimming at V came to 4 bases and at J to 6 bases, leaving 3 bases not matched to a gene. CDR1 and CDR2 (germline): LGHNA, YSLEER. CDR3 coding DNA: TGCGCCAGCAGCCTAGGACTAGCGGGATCCGGGGAGCTGTTTTTT. This sequence encodes CASSLGLAGSGELFF.